This T cell receptor beta chain appears in the sequencing data of a study of blood T cell repertoires in COVID-19. Study overall: There were acute and convalescent COVID-19 samples, and they came from the United States, Italy and Spain. Nucleic acid was either cDNA or gDNA, and it came from T cells, B-cell-depleted T cells, or PBMCs.

Under the authors' procedure: By means of reference gene primer amplification, nucleated cell counts were estimated. Measured with immunoSEQ multiplex PCR; TCRdb has only the in-frame clones, and not every one. V and J calls and clone size follow that table, whereas D and trimming were derived from the DNA. The sample lists about 81,000 clones; around 80% were seen once. This CDR3 spans 15 amino acids. Trimming cost V 0 bases and J 4 bases, with 13 bases left between them. Germline assignment: CDR1 GTSNPN and CDR2 SVGIG (reference sequence). The V and J genes are TRBV30 and TRBJ1-5, with D maybe TRBD1 (6 bases). This sequence originates from a human donor in a cohort sampled during active COVID-19. Sequencing was done on a sample of peripheral blood. The CDR3 coding sequence is TGTGCCTGGAGTGTTTTCGGGACAAATAATCAGCCCCAGCATTTT. Translation: CAWSVFGTNNQPQHF.